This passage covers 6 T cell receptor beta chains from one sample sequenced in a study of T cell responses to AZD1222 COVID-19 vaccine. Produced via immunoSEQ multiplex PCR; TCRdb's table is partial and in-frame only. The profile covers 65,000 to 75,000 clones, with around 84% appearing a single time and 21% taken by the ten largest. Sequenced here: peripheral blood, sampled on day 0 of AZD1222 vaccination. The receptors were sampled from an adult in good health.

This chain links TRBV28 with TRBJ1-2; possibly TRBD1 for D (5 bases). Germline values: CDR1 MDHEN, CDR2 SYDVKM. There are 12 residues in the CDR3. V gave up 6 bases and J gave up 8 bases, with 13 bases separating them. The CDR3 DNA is TGTGCCAGCAGCCTCTTGGGGGGAGGCTACACCTTC. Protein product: CASSLLGGGYTF.

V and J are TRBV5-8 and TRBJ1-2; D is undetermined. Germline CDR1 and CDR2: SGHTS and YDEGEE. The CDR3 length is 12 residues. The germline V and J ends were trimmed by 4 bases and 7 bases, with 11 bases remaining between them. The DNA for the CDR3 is TGTGCCAGCAGCAGGGTTGGAGGTGGCTACACCTTC. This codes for CASSRVGGGYTF.

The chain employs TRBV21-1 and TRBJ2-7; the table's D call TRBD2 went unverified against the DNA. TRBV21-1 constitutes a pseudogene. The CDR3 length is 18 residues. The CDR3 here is CASSKRRVGVAGSYEQYF. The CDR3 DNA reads TGTGCCAGCAGCAAAAGGCGGGTCGGGGTAGCGGGATCCTACGAGCAGTACTTC.

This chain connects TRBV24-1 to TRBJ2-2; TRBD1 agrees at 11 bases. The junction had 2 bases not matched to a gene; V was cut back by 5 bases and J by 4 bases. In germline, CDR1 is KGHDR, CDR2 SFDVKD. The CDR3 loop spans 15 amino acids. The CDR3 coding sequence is TGTGCCACCAGTGGCGGGACAGGGGGCACCGGGGAGCTGTTTTTT. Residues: CATSGGTGGTGELFF.

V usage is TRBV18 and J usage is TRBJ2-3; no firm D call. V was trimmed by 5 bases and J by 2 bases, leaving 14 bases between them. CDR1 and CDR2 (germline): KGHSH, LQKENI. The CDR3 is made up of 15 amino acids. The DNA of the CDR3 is TGTGCCAGCTCAACCCGGACGGGCTTCACAGATACGCAGTATTTT. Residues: CASSTRTGFTDTQYF.

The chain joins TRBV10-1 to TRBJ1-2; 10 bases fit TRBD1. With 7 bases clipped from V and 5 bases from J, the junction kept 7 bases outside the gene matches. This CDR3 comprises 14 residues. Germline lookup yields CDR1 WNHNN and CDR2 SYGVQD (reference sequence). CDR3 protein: CASIDSGQGYGYTF. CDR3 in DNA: TGCGCCAGCATCGACTCGGGACAGGGGTATGGCTACACCTTC.